This record covers a single TCR beta chain. This specimen belongs to a study of blood T cell repertoires in COVID-19. Whole-study context: Nucleic acid was either cDNA or gDNA, and it came from T cells, B-cell-depleted T cells, or PBMCs.

Trimming left V 6 bases short and J 7 bases short, with 13 bases between. This CDR3 is 13 amino acids long. In germline, CDR1 is MGHDK, CDR2 SYGVNS. In the source study's methods: Counts of nucleated cells, estimated from reference gene primer amplification, were obtained. The repertoire was sequenced with immunoSEQ multiplex PCR; TCRdb's copy has only in-frame clones and lacks some. V and J calls and clone size are as listed in that table; D and trimming were resolved from the DNA. Among around 250,000 clones listed, about nine tenths were seen once. The clonotype was recovered from a man aged 30 to 45 who had recovered from COVID-19. V is TRBV25-1 and J is TRBJ1-3; tentative D call: TRBD1 (5 bases). Sequencing was done on a sample of peripheral blood. The CDR3 DNA reads TGTGCCAGCAGGCCACAGGTCCTTAACACCATATATTTT. This codes for CASRPQVLNTIYF.